The 26 T cell receptor beta chains given below trace back to one sample, sequenced in a study of spatial heterogeneity in lung cancer (dated by TCRdb to about 2019). The intended sense of this specimen's time point label: sample taken at primary tumor resection. TCR sequencing used whole RNA extracted from tumor and nontumor lung tissue, or from cryopreserved PBMC samples, without cell sorting. The library was prepared using 5' RACE. The sequencing machine was a NextSeq 500. TCRdb passed the public sequencing reads through fastp at Q25 and MiXCR, retaining productive beta sequences. Under each unique CDR3 protein, matching rows form one entry showing the most common genes and DNA. In this sample the table shows tens of thousands of distinct CDR3 sequences, around 7% of which occur a single time. Less than 3.5% of the sample comes from the top ten. Sequences were derived from PBMCs, sampled at surgery. The receptors here all came from a female donor with early-stage non-small cell lung cancer.

In its sample, this clonotype was seen a few times. The rearrangement links TRBV2 to TRBJ2-3; 9 bases align to TRBD2. CDR1 and CDR2 (germline): SNHLY, FYNNEI. Germline trimming cut 7 bases from V and 2 bases from J; bases unmatched to any gene: 10. This CDR3 comprises 16 residues. In nucleotides, the CDR3 is TGTGCCAGCAATCCCAATAGCGGGGGATACACAGATACGCAGTATTTT. This gives the protein CASNPNSGGYTDTQYF.

This clonotype was seen at least ten times. This rearrangement joins TRBV7-9 to TRBJ2-3; D unresolved. The CDR3 covers 14 residues. Trimming cost V 5 bases and J 6 bases, with 15 bases left between them. CDR1 is SEHNR and CDR2 is FQNEAQ in the germline V gene (reference sequence). CDR3 region: CASSRREYLDTQYF. The CDR3 DNA reads as TGTGCCAGCAGCCGCAGAGAATATCTCGATACGCAGTATTTT.

The sample holds many counts of this clonotype. The chain has TRBV6-2 or TRBV6-3 and TRBJ1-2; D gene ambiguous. The CDR3 contains 15 residues. CDR1 is MNHEY, CDR2 SVGEGT, per germline. The ends were cut back, 7 bases at V and 0 bases at J, with 15 bases in the middle. CDR3: CASIGLDGTNYGYTF. The DNA for the CDR3 is TGTGCCAGCATCGGTCTGGACGGTACTAACTATGGCTACACCTTC.

This clonotype was counted at least ten times. V is TRBV7-2 and J is TRBJ2-4; TRBD2 aligns across 12 bases. Germline trimming cut 6 bases from V and 5 bases from J; bases unmatched to any gene: 2. Germline lookup yields CDR1 SGHTA and CDR2 FQGNSA. The length of the CDR3 is 14 residues. The CDR3: CASSRTSGENIQYF. For the CDR3, the DNA is TGTGCCAGCAGTCGGACTAGCGGGGAAAACATTCAGTACTTC. The full variable domain, with the rest looked up from reference TRBV7-2 and TRBJ2-4, is GAGVSQSPSNKVTEKGKDVELRCDPISGHTALYWYRQSLGQGLEFLIYFQGNSAPDKSGLPSDRFSAERTGGSVSTLTIQRTQQEDSAVYLCASSRTSGENIQYFGAGTRLSVL.

This clonotype appeared many times. The CDR3 region is CASSYDRRNQPQHF. CDR3 nucleotide sequence: TGTGCCAGCAGCTATGACAGGAGGAATCAGCCCCAGCATTTT. V gene TRBV6-1 combines with J gene TRBJ1-5; D is possibly TRBD1 (6 bases). With 6 bases removed from V and 4 bases from J, the gap between germline ends came to 13 bases. Looked up from germline, CDR1 is MNHNS and CDR2 is SASEGT. This CDR3 spans 14 amino acids.

This clonotype showed up many times. This chain links TRBV20-1 with TRBJ2-7, with 7 bases lining up with TRBD2. This CDR3 spans 14 amino acids. CDR1 and CDR2 (germline): DFQATT, SNEGSKA (reference sequence). J gave up 7 bases and V 3 bases, and 12 bases lay outside the gene matches. The CDR3 reads CSASIPGLPGEQYF. The CDR3 region has the DNA TGCAGTGCTAGTATACCGGGACTACCAGGGGAGCAGTACTTC.

This clonotype was seen many times. V usage is TRBV4-2 and J usage is TRBJ2-7; D is possibly TRBD2 (5 bases). V lost 4 bases, J lost 4 bases, and 17 bases lay in between. The CDR3 covers 15 residues. Germline assignment: CDR1 LGHNA and CDR2 YNFKEQ. The CDR3 loop is CASSRAGLEKYEQYF. In DNA, the CDR3 is TGTGCCAGCAGCCGGGCGGGCCTGGAGAAATACGAGCAGTACTTC.

This clonotype was counted many times. The chain couples TRBV3-1 to TRBJ2-7; 10 nucleotides align to TRBD2. Per germline, CDR1 LGHDT and CDR2 YNNKEL (reference sequence). V lost 3 bases, J lost 5 bases, and 1 base stayed unmatched. CDR3 length: 13 residues. The CDR3 coding sequence is TGTGCCAGCAGCCACGGACTAGCGGACGAGCAGTACTTC. It encodes CASSHGLADEQYF.

In its sample, this clonotype was seen many times. The genes are TRBV19 and TRBJ2-5; TRBD2 matches at 9 bases. Germline CDR1 LNHDA, CDR2 SQIVND (reference sequence). The J segment lost 2 bases and the V segment lost 3 bases, leaving 7 bases of the junction unmatched. This CDR3 is 16 amino acids long. In nucleotides, the CDR3 is TGTGCCAGTAGTATCGGTGGCGGGGGGGATCAAGAGACCCAGTACTTC. This translates into CASSIGGGGDQETQYF.

This clonotype was seen repeatedly, ten times or more. J is TRBJ2-7 and V is TRBV14, with TRBD2 identical over 10 bases. Trimming cost V 1 base and J 4 bases; bases outside gene matches: 16. CDR3 length equals 19 residues. Germline V gene lookup returns CDR1 SGHDN and CDR2 FVKESK. CDR3 sequence reads: CASSQGPASGGLLGYEQYF. The CDR3 DNA is TGTGCCAGCAGCCAAGGACCCGCTAGCGGGGGCCTCTTAGGGTACGAGCAGTACTTC.

The chain uses TRBV19 and TRBJ1-5; 8 bases line up with TRBD1. The germline V gene encodes CDR1 LNHDA and CDR2 SQIVND (reference sequence). The trim removed 4 bases at V and 8 bases at J, leaving 7 bases unmatched. The CDR3 spans 14 residues. The CDR3 spells CASSNQGAMKPQHF. In nucleotides, the CDR3 is TGTGCCAGTAGTAACCAGGGGGCGATGAAGCCCCAGCATTTT.

This clonotype was recorded at least ten times. V and J are TRBV28 and TRBJ2-3; the match to TRBD1 covers 10 bases. The V gene's germline CDR1 is MDHEN and CDR2 SYDVKM. CDR3 length equals 19 residues. V dropped 6 bases and J dropped 0; count of bases not matched to a gene: 15. As DNA, the CDR3 is TGTGCCAGCAGGCCGCCGGGACAGGGGACCCTCATTAGCACAGATACGCAGTATTTT. Its protein is CASRPPGQGTLISTDTQYF. Full variable domain (missing parts from reference TRBV28 and TRBJ2-3): DVKVTQSSRYLVKRTGEKVFLECVQDMDHENMFWYRQDPGLGLRLIYFSYDVKMKEKGDIPEGYSVSREKKERFSLILESASTNQTSMYLCASRPPGQGTLISTDTQYFGPGTRLTVL.

This clonotype was seen repeatedly, ten times or more. The rearrangement joins TRBV29-1 to TRBJ1-2; maybe TRBD1 (5 bases). Trimming cost V 7 bases and J 4 bases, with 16 bases left between them. Germline values: CDR1 SQVTM, CDR2 ANQGSEA. The CDR3 length is 13 residues. In nucleotides, the CDR3 is TGCAGCGCCTTGGGGGAAACAGCCTATGGCTACACCTTC. Translation: CSALGETAYGYTF.

This clonotype was detected ten times or more. J is TRBJ2-1 and V is TRBV7-2; D not certain. The CDR3 totals 15 residues. V dropped 1 base and J dropped 5 bases, with 12 bases sitting between them. CDR1 is SGHTA, CDR2 FQGNSA, per germline. CDR3 sequence reads: CASSLGKVRHNEQFF. DNA for the CDR3: TGTGCCAGCAGCTTAGGGAAGGTCCGACACAATGAGCAGTTCTTC.

Ten or more counts support this clonotype. The chain recombines TRBV3-1 with TRBJ2-5; D is undetermined. V was shortened by 1 base and J by 4 bases, with 13 bases between the two germline ends. Germline lookup yields CDR1 LGHDT and CDR2 YNNKEL (reference sequence). This CDR3 region has 15 residues. CDR3 sequence reads: CASSQGSSSGETQYF. As DNA, the CDR3 is TGTGCCAGCAGCCAAGGATCCAGCAGTGGAGAGACCCAGTACTTC.

This clonotype was observed many times. This rearrangement joins TRBV29-1 to TRBJ1-5; no firm D call. From germline, CDR1 is SQVTM and CDR2 ANQGSEA. V lost 4 bases to trimming and J lost 6 bases, with 10 bases between them. This CDR3 spans 12 amino acids. Here the CDR3 DNA reads TGCAGCGTTGGGGCCCGTGGTCAGCCCCAGCATTTT. This encodes CSVGARGQPQHF.

This clonotype occurred a few times. The chain is built from TRBV6-6 and TRBJ1-1, with 8 bases fitting TRBD1. V lost 2 bases and J lost 3; bases outside the gene matches: 8. The length of the CDR3 is 16 residues. The germline V gene encodes CDR1 MNHNY and CDR2 SVGAGI (reference sequence). CDR3 loop: CASSYKPQGADTEAFF. CDR3 DNA: TGTGCCAGCAGTTACAAACCTCAGGGGGCAGACACTGAAGCTTTCTTT.

The chain is built from TRBV9 and TRBJ2-6; D is ambiguous. Trimming stripped 2 bases from V and 1 base from J, with 1 base between. CDR1 and CDR2 from the germline V gene are SGDLS and YYNGEE. The CDR3 is 13 residues long. This chain's CDR3 is CASSVSGANVLTF. Here the CDR3 DNA reads TGTGCCAGCAGCGTTTCTGGGGCCAACGTCCTGACTTTC. Using reference TRBV9 and TRBJ2-6 for the parts outside the CDR3, the full variable domain is DSGVTQTPKHLITATGQRVTLRCSPRSGDLSVYWYQQSLDQGLQFLIQYYNGEERAKGNILERFSAQQFPDLHSELNLSSLELGDSALYFCASSVSGANVLTFGAGSRLTVL.

This clonotype was counted at least ten times. The chain uses TRBV9 and TRBJ1-2; 7 bases agree with TRBD1. CDR3 length: 17 residues. Trimming removed 4 bases from V and 1 base from J; junction bases left unmatched: 13. Germline CDR1 and CDR2: SGDLS and YYNGEE. This CDR3 reads CASSSPGQTPFNYGYTF. In DNA, the CDR3 is TGTGCCAGCAGCTCTCCGGGACAGACTCCATTTAACTATGGCTACACCTTC. Filled out from reference TRBV9 and TRBJ1-2, the complete variable domain reads DSGVTQTPKHLITATGQRVTLRCSPRSGDLSVYWYQQSLDQGLQFLIQYYNGEERAKGNILERFSAQQFPDLHSELNLSSLELGDSALYFCASSSPGQTPFNYGYTFGSGTRLTVV.

This clonotype has a handful of counts. This chain uses TRBV12-3 or TRBV12-4 with TRBJ2-3; maybe TRBD1 (7 bases). Trimming pared 2 bases from V and 3 bases from J, leaving 18 bases between. This CDR3 has 17 residues. The CDR3 is CASSLISEGAGTDTQYF. The CDR3 DNA is TGTGCCAGCAGTTTAATTTCTGAGGGGGCGGGGACAGATACGCAGTATTTT.

This clonotype was picked up many times. The chain links TRBV11-2 to TRBJ2-6; D gene uncertain. Per germline, CDR1 SGHAT and CDR2 FQNNGV. The CDR3 contains 12 residues. V was cut by 8 bases and J by 2 bases, with 4 bases left in between. The CDR3 bases are TGTGCCAGCGTGGCTGGGGCCAACGTCCTGACTTTC. Amino acid sequence: CASVAGANVLTF.

This clonotype was seen repeatedly, ten times or more. The chain carries TRBV29-1 and TRBJ2-3; D unresolved. CDR3 length: 10 amino acids. V lost 6 bases, J lost 2 bases, and 3 bases lay in between. CDR1 and CDR2 (germline): SQVTM, ANQGSEA. In nucleotides, the CDR3 is TGCAGCGTCGTCACAGATACGCAGTATTTT. Protein sequence: CSVVTDTQYF.

This clonotype was seen ten or more times. In DNA form, the CDR3 reads TGCGCCAGCAGCCAAGAGGCCTGGGTGGGTTACAATGAGCAGTTCTTC. Translated, it gives CASSQEAWVGYNEQFF. This sequence joins TRBV4-1 and TRBJ2-1; D gene uncertain. Germline assignment: CDR1 MGHRA and CDR2 YSYEKL. The CDR3 covers 16 residues. V was pared by 0 bases and J by 4 bases, with 13 bases between.

In DNA, the CDR3 is TGTGCCACCAGCAGGAAGAAGGGGGCCCCCCAAGAGACCCAGTACTTC. Translating it yields CATSRKKGAPQETQYF. The chain employs TRBV15 and TRBJ2-5; 7 bases align to TRBD1. With 3 bases clipped from V and 1 base from J, the junction kept 8 bases outside the gene matches. The CDR3 consists of 16 residues. CDR1 is LNHNV and CDR2 is YYDKDF in the germline V gene (reference sequence).

The genes are TRBV5-1 and TRBJ1-1; no clear D gene. V was shortened by 5 bases and J by 6 bases, with 8 bases between the two germline ends. The CDR3 runs 11 residues. Germline CDR1 SGHRS, CDR2 YFSETQ. CDR3 in amino acids: CASRLGPEAFF. CDR3 sequence (DNA): TGCGCCAGCAGACTGGGTCCTGAAGCTTTCTTT.

This clonotype was seen more than once but under ten times. This chain links TRBV7-2 with TRBJ1-2; D possibly corresponds to TRBD1 (6 bases). The CDR3 is made up of 15 amino acids. The germline V and J ends were trimmed by 4 bases and 6 bases, with 18 bases remaining between them. Germline lookup yields CDR1 SGHTA and CDR2 FQGNSA. The CDR3 nucleotides read TGTGCCAGCAGCTCGATAAGCAGGGGAGGAGATGGCTACACCTTC. Translated: CASSSISRGGDGYTF.